This T cell receptor beta chain was profiled in a study of T cell changes during pregnancy in multiple sclerosis. Sequencing was performed with immunoSEQ multiplex PCR; in TCRdb, only in-frame clones are kept and a portion is missing. The sample shows roughly 30,000 clones, 85% of them seen only once. The CDR3 consists of 15 residues. CDR1 and CDR2 (germline): MNHNS, SASEGT. The trim removed 4 bases at V and 3 bases at J, leaving 4 bases unmatched. This sequence joins TRBV6-1 and TRBJ2-2, with 8 bases lining up with TRBD2. The source material was CD8+ T cells from peripheral blood mononuclear cells, sampled after pregnancy. The TCR comes from a female donor with multiple sclerosis, enrolled in a pregnancy study. The CDR3 loop is CASSVDGGDTGELFF. The CDR3 coding sequence is TGTGCCAGCAGTGTCGACGGGGGGGACACCGGGGAGCTGTTTTTT.